This T cell receptor (beta chain) was captured in a study of blood T cell repertoires in COVID-19. Libraries were prepared by immunoSEQ multiplex PCR; TCRdb keeps only in-frame clonotypes and omits some of them. The table records over 200,000 clones, 87% of them present only once. The V and J ends lost 6 bases and 1 base, in that order; junction bases with no gene match: 20. The CDR3 extends over 22 amino acids. From germline, CDR1 is MNHEY and CDR2 SVGEGT. V and J are TRBV6-2 or TRBV6-3 and TRBJ2-2; 13 nucleotides match TRBD2. The TCR comes from a man aged 25-40 years who had recovered from COVID-19. Sequences were obtained from PBMCs or T cells enriched from blood (not recorded which). The CDR3 reads CASSPSPTSGRAPYWNTGELFF. The DNA of the CDR3 is TGTGCCAGCAGCCCATCCCCCACTAGCGGGAGGGCCCCCTATTGGAACACCGGGGAGCTGTTTTTT.